These 13 T cell receptor beta chains were all obtained from the same sample, sequenced in a study of OX40 agonist ivuxolimab in advanced cancers. Data came from immunoSEQ multiplex PCR; TCRdb stores just in-frame clones and leaves some out. The table has roughly 56,000 clones, about 85% seen once. The sequenced sample was CD4+ or CD8+ T cells sorted from blood, obtained in a trial of the OX40 agonist ivuxolimab. The receptors here all came from an adult with an advanced solid tumor such as melanoma, head and neck, liver or kidney cancer.

The chain has TRBV19 and TRBJ1-1, with 8 bases aligning to TRBD1. The CDR3 consists of 12 residues. V shed 11 bases and J 6 bases; nucleotides not matched to a gene: 8. The germline gives CDR1 LNHDA, CDR2 SQIVND (reference sequence). CDR3: CAAGGDYAEAFF. CDR3 coding DNA: TGTGCCGCAGGGGGCGATTACGCTGAAGCTTTCTTT.

The chain couples TRBV27 to TRBJ2-5; 7 bases match TRBD1. CDR1 is MNHEY, CDR2 SMNVEV, per germline (reference sequence). The CDR3 spans 14 residues. V shed 5 bases and J 0 bases; nucleotides not matched to a gene: 3. CDR3 amino acids: CASSLGTDQETQYF. Written as DNA, the CDR3 is TGTGCCAGCAGTCTGGGGACAGACCAAGAGACCCAGTACTTC.

The V call is TRBV7-6, the J call TRBJ2-3; D possibly corresponds to TRBD2 (7 bases). With 7 bases removed from V and 3 bases from J, the gap between germline ends came to 14 bases. This CDR3 is built from 14 residues. In germline, CDR1 is SGHVS, CDR2 FNYEAQ. The CDR3 spells CASTRGGGTDTQYF. CDR3 DNA: TGTGCCAGCACCCGGGGAGGGGGGACAGATACGCAGTATTTT.

V usage is TRBV7-2 and J usage is TRBJ2-1, with 9 bases fitting TRBD2. This CDR3 region has 15 residues. The V gene end was trimmed by 1 base and the J gene end by 7 bases; junction bases not matched to a gene: 5. Germline CDR1 and CDR2: SGHTA and FQGNSA. The CDR3 sequence is CASSLDAGGLNEQFF. DNA of the CDR3: TGTGCCAGCAGCTTAGACGCGGGAGGGCTTAATGAGCAGTTCTTC.

The sample holds one count of this clone. V is TRBV27 and J is TRBJ1-2, with a weak D call TRBD1 (6 bases). The CDR3 covers 13 residues. Trimming cost V 2 bases and J 7 bases, with 11 bases left between them. Germline assignment: CDR1 MNHEY and CDR2 SMNVEV (reference sequence). The CDR3 region has the DNA TGTGCCAGCAGTTTAGGGGGGGCGAGTGGCTACACCTTC. It specifies CASSLGGASGYTF.

The V gene is TRBV18, the J gene TRBJ2-1; 7 positions agree with TRBD1. Germline CDR1 KGHSH, CDR2 LQKENI. Losses at the gene ends were 0 bases for V and 0 bases for J; bases not matched to a gene: 2. The CDR3 has 16 residues. CDR3 sequence (DNA): TGTGCCAGCTCACCACCGGGACAGAGCTCCTACAATGAGCAGTTCTTC. It codes for CASSPPGQSSYNEQFF.

V and J are TRBV19 and TRBJ2-4; 8 positions agree with TRBD1. Germline V lookup: CDR1 LNHDA, CDR2 SQIVND (reference sequence). After removal of 9 bases from V and 9 bases from J, the junction contained 16 bases not matched to a gene. CDR3 size: 15 residues. The CDR3 DNA follows: TGTGCCAGCAGCGCTTGGACAGGGATTGGAGTCATTCAGTACTTC. Amino acid sequence: CASSAWTGIGVIQYF.

The CDR3: CASSPTGGAADTQYF. The CDR3 nucleotides are TGTGCCAGCAGCCCGACAGGGGGCGCGGCAGATACGCAGTATTTT. J is TRBJ2-3 and V is TRBV7-2; 10 bases match TRBD1. This CDR3 has 15 residues. The V gene's germline CDR1 is SGHTA and CDR2 FQGNSA. V gave up 5 bases and J gave up 4 bases; unmatched junction bases: 6.

The chain has TRBV19 and TRBJ2-2, with 11 bases matching TRBD2. The germline V gene encodes CDR1 LNHDA and CDR2 SQIVND (reference sequence). V shed 7 bases and J 3 bases; nucleotides not matched to a gene: 10. The CDR3 runs to 17 residues. The CDR3 reads CASIPTSGRTDTGELFF. The CDR3 DNA reads TGTGCCAGTATTCCCACTAGCGGGAGAACGGACACCGGGGAGCTGTTTTTT.

The gene calls are TRBV7-9 and TRBJ2-1; maybe TRBD2 (6 bases). CDR1 and CDR2 from the germline V gene are SEHNR and FQNEAQ (reference sequence). Trimming cost V 5 bases and J 6 bases, with 17 bases left between them. This CDR3 has 15 residues. In DNA form, the CDR3 reads TGTGCCAGCAGCCCAAGGGGACTGGGCCCCAATGAGCAGTTCTTC. Its protein product is CASSPRGLGPNEQFF.

The V and J genes are TRBV11-3 and TRBJ2-1; 9 bases are shared with TRBD2. This CDR3 contains 16 residues. Germline V gene lookup returns CDR1 SGHNT and CDR2 YENEEA. V lost 5 bases and J lost 5; bases outside the gene matches: 10. The CDR3: CASSPEGLAGNNEQFF. CDR3 bases: TGTGCCAGCAGCCCCGAGGGGCTAGCGGGGAACAATGAGCAGTTCTTC.

The V gene is TRBV9, the J gene TRBJ2-1; unclear D gene. V was clipped by 4 bases and J by 0 bases, with 11 bases between them. The CDR3 extends over 15 amino acids. Germline V gene sequence: CDR1 SGDLS, CDR2 YYNGEE. The CDR3 sequence is CASSPRAASYNEQFF. As DNA, the CDR3 is TGTGCCAGCAGCCCCCGGGCAGCCTCCTACAATGAGCAGTTCTTC.

The gene calls are TRBV29-1 and TRBJ2-1; D call uncertain. The CDR3 contains 12 residues. V shed 8 bases and J shed 9 bases, with 17 bases lying between them. Germline assignment: CDR1 SQVTM and CDR2 ANQGSEA. CDR3 amino acids: CSQTVLWGEQFF. As DNA, the CDR3 is TGCAGCCAGACCGTACTGTGGGGTGAGCAGTTCTTC.